This T cell receptor beta chain was recovered during a study of vaccination effects on CD4 cells after COVID-19. Before any sequencing was done, the ViraFEST assay used viral peptide pools to expand antigen-specific CD4+ T cells. Investigators separated out CD4+ T cells once around nine days of culture had passed. Participants were given two doses of BNT162b2 or mRNA-1273 vaccine. Nucleocapsid antibodies were negative in the vaccine recipients, who had never had SARS-CoV-2 infection. Wells each received around 2 million PBMC, cultured with 10 IU/ml IL-2 and about 10 ug/ml peptides. Cultures had half their medium replaced with IL-2 medium on days 3 and 7. Study-wide results and caveats: Late post-vaccination samples showed marked contraction of infection- and vaccine-induced clones.

Concerning this clone itself: The target antigen is unknown.

Data came from immunoSEQ multiplex PCR; TCRdb stores just in-frame clones and leaves some out. The sample lists roughly 59,000 clones; roughly 78% were seen once. The TCR comes from a human donor who received a COVID-19 vaccine. The sample in question was CD4+ T cells from PBMCs cultured with HCoV-OC43 spike peptides, obtained after COVID-19 vaccination. Described subset: HCoV-OC43 spike overlapping peptide pool stimulation.

In nucleotides, the CDR3 is TGTGCCAGCAGCTCACAGGGACTCTCTGAGCAGTTCTTC. It codes for CASSSQGLSEQFF. The chain has TRBV7-2 and TRBJ2-1; D tentatively reads TRBD1 or TRBD2 (6 bases each). Looked up from germline, CDR1 is SGHTA and CDR2 is FQGNSA. The CDR3 is made up of 13 amino acids. The V gene lost 4 bases and the J gene lost 9 bases, with 13 bases spanning the gap.